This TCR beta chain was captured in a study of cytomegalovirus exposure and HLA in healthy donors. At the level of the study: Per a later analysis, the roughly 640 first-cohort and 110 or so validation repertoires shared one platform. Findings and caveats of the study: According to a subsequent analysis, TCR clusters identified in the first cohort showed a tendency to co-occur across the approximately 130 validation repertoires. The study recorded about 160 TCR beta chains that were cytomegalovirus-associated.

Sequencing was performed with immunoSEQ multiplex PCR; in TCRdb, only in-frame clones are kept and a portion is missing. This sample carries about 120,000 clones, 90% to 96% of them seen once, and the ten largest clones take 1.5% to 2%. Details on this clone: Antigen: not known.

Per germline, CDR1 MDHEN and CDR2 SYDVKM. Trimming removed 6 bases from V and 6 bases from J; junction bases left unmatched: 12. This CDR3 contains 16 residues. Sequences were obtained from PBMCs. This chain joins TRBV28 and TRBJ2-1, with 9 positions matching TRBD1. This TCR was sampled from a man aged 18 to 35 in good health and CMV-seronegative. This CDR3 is CASRTPRDREGNEQFF. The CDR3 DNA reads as TGTGCCAGCAGGACCCCCCGGGACAGGGAAGGCAATGAGCAGTTCTTC. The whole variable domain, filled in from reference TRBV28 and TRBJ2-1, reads DVKVTQSSRYLVKRTGEKVFLECVQDMDHENMFWYRQDPGLGLRLIYFSYDVKMKEKGDIPEGYSVSREKKERFSLILESASTNQTSMYLCASRTPRDREGNEQFFGPGTRLTVL.